Ten or more counts support the clone carrying this T cell receptor (beta chain). As yet, its antigen is unknown. The CDR3 is made up of 13 amino acids. V dropped 6 bases and J dropped 7 bases, with 13 bases sitting between them. Looked up from germline, CDR1 is MNHNY and CDR2 is SVGAGI (reference sequence). The data derive from a study of T cells in Graves' hyperthyroidism and ophthalmopathy. General study findings and limits: Stable hyperthyroidism and ophthalmopathy were separated using 13 V-J signatures. Appearing also in blood were most of the thyroid clonotypes expanded above 0.001. Before onset, ophthalmopathy was predicted by the model a median about six months earlier.

RNA transcripts yielded amplified TCR beta CDR3 regions. The TCR CDR3 was amplified in a first-round RT-PCR using the HTBI primer set. TCRdb re-called the multiplex PCR reads through MiXCR, storing one row per CDR3 protein. The sample has tens of thousands of distinct CDR3 sequences; roughly 51% are singletons. Criteria for exclusion of patients were uncontrolled infection, other autoimmune disease, pregnancy or lactation. V gene TRBV6-6 combines with J gene TRBJ1-5, with TRBD1 as a possible D gene (5 bases). Material for sequencing was peripheral blood or thyroid tissue (not recorded which). The sequence came from a man aged 18 to 30 with Graves' hyperthyroidism. CDR3 coding DNA: TGTGCCAGCAGCCCGGGGGAGCGGCAGCCCCAGCATTTT. Encoded protein: CASSPGERQPQHF.